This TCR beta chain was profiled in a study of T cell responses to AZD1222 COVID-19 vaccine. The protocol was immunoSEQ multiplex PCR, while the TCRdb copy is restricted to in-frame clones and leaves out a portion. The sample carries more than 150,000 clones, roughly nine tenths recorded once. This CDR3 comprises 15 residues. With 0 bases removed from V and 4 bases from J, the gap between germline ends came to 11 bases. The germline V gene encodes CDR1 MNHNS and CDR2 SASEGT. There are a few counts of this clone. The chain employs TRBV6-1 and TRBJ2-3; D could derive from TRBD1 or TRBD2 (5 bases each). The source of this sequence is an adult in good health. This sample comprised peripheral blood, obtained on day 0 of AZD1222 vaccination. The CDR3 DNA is TGTGCCAGCAGTGAAGCGGTGAGGGGCGCAGATACGCAGTATTTT. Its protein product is CASSEAVRGADTQYF.